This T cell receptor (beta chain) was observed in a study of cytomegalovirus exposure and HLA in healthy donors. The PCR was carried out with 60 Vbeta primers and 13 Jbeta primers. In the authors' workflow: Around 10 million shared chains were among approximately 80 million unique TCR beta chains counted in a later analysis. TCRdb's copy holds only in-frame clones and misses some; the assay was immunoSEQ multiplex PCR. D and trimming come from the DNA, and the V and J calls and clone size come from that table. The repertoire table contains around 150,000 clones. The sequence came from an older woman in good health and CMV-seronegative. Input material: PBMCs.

DNA of the CDR3: TGTGCCAGCAGCACAGGACTAGCGGGGTCCTACGAGCAGTACTTC. Encoded protein: CASSTGLAGSYEQYF. This rearrangement joins TRBV7-8 to TRBJ2-5; 12 positions agree with TRBD2. The DNA end lines up better with TRBJ2-7; the J call may be wrong. This CDR3 contains 15 residues. Per the germline V gene, CDR1 is SGHVS and CDR2 is FQNEAQ.